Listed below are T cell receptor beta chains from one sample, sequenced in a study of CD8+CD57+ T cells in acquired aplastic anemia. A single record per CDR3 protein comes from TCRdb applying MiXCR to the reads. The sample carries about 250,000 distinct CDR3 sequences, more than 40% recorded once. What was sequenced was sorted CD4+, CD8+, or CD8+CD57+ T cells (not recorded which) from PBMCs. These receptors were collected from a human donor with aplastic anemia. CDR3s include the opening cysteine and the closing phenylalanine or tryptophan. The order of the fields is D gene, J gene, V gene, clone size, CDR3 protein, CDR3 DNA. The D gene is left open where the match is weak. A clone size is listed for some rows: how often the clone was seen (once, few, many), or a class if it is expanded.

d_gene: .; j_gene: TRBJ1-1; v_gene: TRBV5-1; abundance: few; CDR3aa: CASSQGITGIGAFF; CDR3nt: TGCGCCAGCAGCCAAGGAATTACAGGGATTGGAGCTTTCTTT
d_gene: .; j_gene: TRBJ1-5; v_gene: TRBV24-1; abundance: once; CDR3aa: CATSGSDVNQPQHF; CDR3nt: TGTGCCACCAGTGGCTCGGACGTAAATCAGCCCCAGCATTTT
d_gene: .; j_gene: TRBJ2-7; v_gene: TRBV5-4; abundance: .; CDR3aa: CASSLKGPIRYEQYF; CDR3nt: TGTGCCAGCAGCTTAAAGGGGCCCATCCGATACGAGCAGTACTTC
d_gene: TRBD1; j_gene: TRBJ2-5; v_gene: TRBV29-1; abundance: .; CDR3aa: CRPDDRARETQYF; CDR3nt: TGCAGACCAGATGACAGGGCCCGAGAGACCCAGTACTTC
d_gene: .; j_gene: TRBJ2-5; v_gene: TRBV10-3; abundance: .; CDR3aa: CAISVDPQETQYF; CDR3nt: TGTGCCATCAGTGTCGACCCACAAGAGACCCAGTACTTC
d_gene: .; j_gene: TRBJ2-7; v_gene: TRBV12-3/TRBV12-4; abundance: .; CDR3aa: CASTLGIYEQYF; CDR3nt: TGTGCCAGCACCCTGGGGATCTACGAGCAATACTTC
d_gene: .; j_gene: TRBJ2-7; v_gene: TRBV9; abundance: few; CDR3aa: CASSVDGGSYEQYF; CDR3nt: TGTGCCAGCAGCGTAGACGGGGGCTCCTACGAGCAGTACTTC
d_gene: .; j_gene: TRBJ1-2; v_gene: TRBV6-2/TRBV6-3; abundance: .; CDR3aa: CASGYGGHFNYGYTF; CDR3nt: TGTGCCAGCGGTTATGGGGGACACTTCAACTATGGCTACACCTTC
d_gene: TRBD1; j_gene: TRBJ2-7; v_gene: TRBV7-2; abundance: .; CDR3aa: CASSALTGTEQYF; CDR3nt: TGTGCCAGCAGCGCCTTGACAGGGACCGAGCAGTACTTC
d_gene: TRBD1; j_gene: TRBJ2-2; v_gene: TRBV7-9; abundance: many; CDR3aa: CASSHTGTGNTGELFF; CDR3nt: TGTGCCAGCAGCCATACCGGGACAGGGAACACCGGGGAGCTGTTTTTT
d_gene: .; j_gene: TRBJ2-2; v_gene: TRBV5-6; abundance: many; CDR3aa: CASSPRTFTGELFF; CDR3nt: TGTGCCAGCAGCCCGAGGACTTTTACCGGGGAGCTGTTTTTT
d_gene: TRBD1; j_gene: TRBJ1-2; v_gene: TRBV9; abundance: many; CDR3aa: CASSDRQGETINYGYTF; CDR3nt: TGTGCCAGCAGCGACCGACAGGGGGAAACGATCAACTATGGCTACACCTTC
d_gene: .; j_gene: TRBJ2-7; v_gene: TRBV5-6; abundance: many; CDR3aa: CASSLGRKIAHYEQYF; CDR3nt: TGTGCCAGCAGCCTGGGCCGGAAGATCGCACACTACGAGCAGTACTTC
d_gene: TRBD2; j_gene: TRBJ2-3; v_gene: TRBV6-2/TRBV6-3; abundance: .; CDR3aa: CASSSIAGRKFLDTQYF; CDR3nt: TGTGCCAGCAGTTCAATAGCGGGTCGAAAGTTTTTGGATACGCAGTATTTT